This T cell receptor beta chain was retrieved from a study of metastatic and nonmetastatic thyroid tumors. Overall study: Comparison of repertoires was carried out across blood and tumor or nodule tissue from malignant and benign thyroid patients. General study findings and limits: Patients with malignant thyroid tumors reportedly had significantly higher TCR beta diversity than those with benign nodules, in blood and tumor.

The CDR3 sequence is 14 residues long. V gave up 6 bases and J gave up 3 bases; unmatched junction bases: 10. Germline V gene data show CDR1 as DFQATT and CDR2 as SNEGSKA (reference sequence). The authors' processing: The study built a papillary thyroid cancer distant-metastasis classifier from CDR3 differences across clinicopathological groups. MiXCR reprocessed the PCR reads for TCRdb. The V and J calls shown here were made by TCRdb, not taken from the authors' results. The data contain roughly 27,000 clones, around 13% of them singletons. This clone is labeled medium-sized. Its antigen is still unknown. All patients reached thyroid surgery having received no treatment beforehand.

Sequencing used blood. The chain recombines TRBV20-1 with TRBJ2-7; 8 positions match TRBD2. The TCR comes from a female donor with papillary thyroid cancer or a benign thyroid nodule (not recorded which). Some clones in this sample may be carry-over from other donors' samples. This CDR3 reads CSATGEREYYEQYF. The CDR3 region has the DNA TGCAGTGCAACCGGGGAGCGGGAGTACTACGAGCAGTACTTC.